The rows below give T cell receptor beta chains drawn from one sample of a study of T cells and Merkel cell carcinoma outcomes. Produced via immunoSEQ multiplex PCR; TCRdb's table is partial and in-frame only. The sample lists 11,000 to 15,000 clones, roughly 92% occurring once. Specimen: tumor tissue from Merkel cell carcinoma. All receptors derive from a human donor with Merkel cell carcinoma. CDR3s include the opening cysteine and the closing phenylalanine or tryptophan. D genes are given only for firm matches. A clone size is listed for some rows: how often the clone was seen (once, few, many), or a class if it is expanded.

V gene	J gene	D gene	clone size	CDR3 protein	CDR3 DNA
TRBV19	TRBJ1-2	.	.	CASSIEFGYTF	TGTGCCAGTAGTATAGAATTTGGCTACACCTTC
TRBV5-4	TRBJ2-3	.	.	CASSRGSVAADTQYF	TGTGCCAGCAGCCGCGGTTCGGTAGCGGCTGATACGCAGTATTTT
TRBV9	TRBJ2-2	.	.	CASSLGLNTGELFF	TGTGCCAGCAGTCTCGGCTTAAACACCGGGGAGCTGTTTTTT
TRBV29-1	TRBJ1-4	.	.	CSVRRGVNNEKLFF	TGCAGCGTTAGGAGGGGAGTAAATAATGAAAAACTGTTTTTT
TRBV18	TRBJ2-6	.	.	CASSPRDSGANVLTF	TGTGCCAGCTCACCTCGGGACTCTGGGGCCAACGTCCTGACTTTC
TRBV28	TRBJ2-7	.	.	CASSMGPNAYEQYF	TGTGCCAGCAGCATGGGTCCTAACGCCTACGAGCAGTACTTC
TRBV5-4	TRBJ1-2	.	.	CASSIGRVDGYTF	TGTGCCAGCAGCATCGGACGGGTAGATGGCTACACCTTC
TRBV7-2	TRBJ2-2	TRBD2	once	CASKKGGSTDTGELFF	TGTGCCAGTAAAAAGGGCGGGAGTACCGACACCGGGGAGCTGTTTTTT
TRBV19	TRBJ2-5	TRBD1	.	CASSIWGTGMETQYF	TGTGCCAGTAGTATCTGGGGGACAGGGATGGAGACCCAGTACTTC
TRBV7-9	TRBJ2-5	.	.	CASSFSGQETQYF	TGTGCCAGCAGCTTCTCGGGGCAAGAGACCCAGTACTTC
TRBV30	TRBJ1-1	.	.	CAWSVSRVGVWTEAFF	TGTGCCTGGAGTGTCTCCCGTGTAGGGGTTTGGACTGAAGCTTTCTTT
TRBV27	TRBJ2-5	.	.	CASSLGRAETQYF	TGTGCCAGCAGTTTAGGCAGGGCAGAGACCCAGTACTTC
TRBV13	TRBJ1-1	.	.	CASSSPTLGGMNTEAFF	TGTGCCAGCAGCTCTCCTACCCTAGGCGGAATGAACACTGAAGCTTTCTTT
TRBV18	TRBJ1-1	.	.	CASSPTGSPNTEAFF	TGTGCCAGCTCACCCACAGGGTCCCCGAACACTGAAGCTTTCTTT
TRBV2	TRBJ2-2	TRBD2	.	CTSNGLAGGMGGELFF	TGTACCAGCAACGGACTAGCGGGGGGGATGGGCGGGGAGCTGTTTTTT
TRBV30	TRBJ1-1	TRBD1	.	CAWSHGQGGVAFF	TGTGCCTGGAGTCACGGGCAGGGGGGCGTAGCTTTCTTT
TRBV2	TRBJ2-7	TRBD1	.	CASRDRAHEQYF	TGTGCCAGCAGGGACAGGGCCCACGAGCAGTACTTC
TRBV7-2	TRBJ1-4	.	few	CASSRYQGEKLFF	TGTGCCAGCAGCAGATATCAGGGGGAAAAACTGTTTTTT
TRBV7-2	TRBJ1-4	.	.	CASSLRTAEGEKLFF	TGTGCCAGCAGCTTAAGGACTGCGGAAGGGGAAAAACTGTTTTTT
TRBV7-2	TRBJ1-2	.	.	CASSLDTGNYGYTF	TGTGCCAGCAGCTTAGACACAGGAAACTATGGCTACACCTTC
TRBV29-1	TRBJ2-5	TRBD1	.	CSVRDSSETQYF	TGCAGCGTTAGGGACAGTTCGGAGACCCAGTACTTC
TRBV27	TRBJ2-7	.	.	CASSLNRASYEQYF	TGTGCCAGCAGTTTAAACAGGGCCTCCTACGAACAGTACTTC
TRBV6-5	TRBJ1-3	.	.	CASSQRISGNTIYF	TGTGCCAGCAGCCAGAGGATATCTGGAAACACCATATATTTT